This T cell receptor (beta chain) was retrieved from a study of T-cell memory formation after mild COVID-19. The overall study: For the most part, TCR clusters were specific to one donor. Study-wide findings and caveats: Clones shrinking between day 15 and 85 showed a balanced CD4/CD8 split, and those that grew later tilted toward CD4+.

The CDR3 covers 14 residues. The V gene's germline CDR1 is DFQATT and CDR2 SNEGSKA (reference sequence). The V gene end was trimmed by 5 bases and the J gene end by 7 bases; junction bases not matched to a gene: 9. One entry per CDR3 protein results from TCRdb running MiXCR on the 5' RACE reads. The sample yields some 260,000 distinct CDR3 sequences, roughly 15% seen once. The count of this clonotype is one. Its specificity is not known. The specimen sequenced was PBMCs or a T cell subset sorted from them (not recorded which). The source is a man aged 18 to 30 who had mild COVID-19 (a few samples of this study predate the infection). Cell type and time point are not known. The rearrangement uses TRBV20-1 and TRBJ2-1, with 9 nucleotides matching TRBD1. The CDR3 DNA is TGCAGTGCTGCCCGGGACAGGGTGGTAAATGAGCAGTTCTTC. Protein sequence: CSAARDRVVNEQFF.